In this sample, the clone carrying this T cell receptor (beta chain) turned up a few times. TCRdb passed the PCR reads through MiXCR, listing each CDR3 protein once. Among about 4,600 distinct CDR3 sequences listed, about 45% were seen once. These data come from a study of CD4 and CD8 cells across lung adenocarcinoma regions. With 2 bases removed from V and 5 bases from J, the gap between germline ends came to 6 bases. In germline, CDR1 is MRHNA, CDR2 SNTAGT. CDR3 length: 13 amino acids. Samples came from patients with localized non-small cell lung adenocarcinoma. The gene calls are TRBV6-4 and TRBJ2-2, with a possible D match to TRBD2 (5 bases). The TCR sequence derives from a female donor with lung adenocarcinoma. The CD4 and CD8 labels of this study may be unreliable. Sample: CD4+ T cells from the margin of a lung tumor. CDR3 sequence: CASSDRETGELFF. The CDR3, as DNA: TGTGCCAGCAGTGACAGGGAGACCGGGGAGCTGTTTTTT.